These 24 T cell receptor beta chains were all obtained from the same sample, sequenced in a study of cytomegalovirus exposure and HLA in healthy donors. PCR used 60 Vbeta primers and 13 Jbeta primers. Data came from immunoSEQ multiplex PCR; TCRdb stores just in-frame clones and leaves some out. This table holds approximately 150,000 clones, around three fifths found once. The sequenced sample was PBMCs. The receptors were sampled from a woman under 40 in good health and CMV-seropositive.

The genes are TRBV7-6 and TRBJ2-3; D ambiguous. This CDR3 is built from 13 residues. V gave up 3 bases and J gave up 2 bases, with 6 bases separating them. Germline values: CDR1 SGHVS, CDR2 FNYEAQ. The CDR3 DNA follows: TGTGCCAGCAGCTTCCTCTCCACAGATACGCAGTATTTT. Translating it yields CASSFLSTDTQYF.

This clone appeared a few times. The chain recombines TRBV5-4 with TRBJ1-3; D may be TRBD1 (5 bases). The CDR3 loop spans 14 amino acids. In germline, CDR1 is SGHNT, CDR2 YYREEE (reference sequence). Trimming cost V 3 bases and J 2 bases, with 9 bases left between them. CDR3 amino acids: CASSSDKTGNTIYF. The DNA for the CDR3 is TGTGCCAGCAGCTCGGACAAGACTGGAAACACCATATATTTT.

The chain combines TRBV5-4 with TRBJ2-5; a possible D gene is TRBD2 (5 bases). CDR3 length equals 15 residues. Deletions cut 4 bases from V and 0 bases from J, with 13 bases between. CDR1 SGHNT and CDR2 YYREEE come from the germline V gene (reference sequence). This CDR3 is CASSRLLEYQETQYF. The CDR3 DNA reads TGTGCCAGCAGCCGATTACTAGAGTACCAAGAGACCCAGTACTTC.

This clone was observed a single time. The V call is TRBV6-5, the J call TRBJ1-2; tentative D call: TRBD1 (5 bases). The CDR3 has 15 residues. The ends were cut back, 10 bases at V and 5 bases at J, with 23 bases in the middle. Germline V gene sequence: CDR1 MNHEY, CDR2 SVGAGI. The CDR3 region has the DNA TGTGCCACATCAATTCAGGCGGCCCGGGGGTATGGCTACACCTTC. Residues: CATSIQAARGYGYTF.

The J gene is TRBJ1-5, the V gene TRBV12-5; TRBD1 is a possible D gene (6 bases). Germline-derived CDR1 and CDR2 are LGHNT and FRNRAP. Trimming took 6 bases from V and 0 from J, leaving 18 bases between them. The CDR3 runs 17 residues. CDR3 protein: CASGSPSAGDSNQPQHF. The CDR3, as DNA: TGTGCTAGTGGATCGCCGTCCGCAGGGGATAGCAATCAGCCCCAGCATTTT.

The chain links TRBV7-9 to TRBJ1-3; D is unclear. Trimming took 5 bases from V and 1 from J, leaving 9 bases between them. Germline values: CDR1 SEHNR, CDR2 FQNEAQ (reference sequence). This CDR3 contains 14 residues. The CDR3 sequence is CASSRSDSGNTIYF. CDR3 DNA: TGTGCCAGCAGCCGCAGTGATTCTGGAAACACCATATATTTT. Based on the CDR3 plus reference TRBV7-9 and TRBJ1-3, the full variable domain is DTGVSQNPRHKITKRGQNVTFRCDPISEHNRLYWYRQTLGQGPEFLTYFQNEAQLEKSRLLSDRFSAERPKGSFSTLEIQRTEQGDSAMYLCASSRSDSGNTIYFGEGSWLTVV.

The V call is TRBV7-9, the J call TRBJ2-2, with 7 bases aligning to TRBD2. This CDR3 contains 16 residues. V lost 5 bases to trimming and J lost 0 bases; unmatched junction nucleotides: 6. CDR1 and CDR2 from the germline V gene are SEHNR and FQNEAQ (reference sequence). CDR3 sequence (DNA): TGTGCCAGCAGCAGTGGAGCGGGGCCGAACACCGGGGAGCTGTTTTTT. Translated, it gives CASSSGAGPNTGELFF.

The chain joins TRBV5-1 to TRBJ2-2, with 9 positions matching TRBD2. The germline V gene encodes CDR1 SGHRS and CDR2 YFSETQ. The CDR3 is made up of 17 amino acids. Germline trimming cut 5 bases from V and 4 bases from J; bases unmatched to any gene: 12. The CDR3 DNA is TGCGCCAGCAGTACTCCGAGCGGGGGGACACTCACCGGGGAGCTGTTTTTT. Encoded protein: CASSTPSGGTLTGELFF.

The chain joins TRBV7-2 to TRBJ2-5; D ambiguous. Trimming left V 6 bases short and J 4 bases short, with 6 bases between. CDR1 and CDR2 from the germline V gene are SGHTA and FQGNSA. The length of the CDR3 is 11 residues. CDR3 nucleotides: TGTGCCAGCAGTTCAGTAGAGACCCAGTACTTC. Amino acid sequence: CASSSVETQYF. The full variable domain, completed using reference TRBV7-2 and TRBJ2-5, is GAGVSQSPSNKVTEKGKDVELRCDPISGHTALYWYRQSLGQGLEFLIYFQGNSAPDKSGLPSDRFSAERTGGSVSTLTIQRTQQEDSAVYLCASSSVETQYFGPGTRLLVL.

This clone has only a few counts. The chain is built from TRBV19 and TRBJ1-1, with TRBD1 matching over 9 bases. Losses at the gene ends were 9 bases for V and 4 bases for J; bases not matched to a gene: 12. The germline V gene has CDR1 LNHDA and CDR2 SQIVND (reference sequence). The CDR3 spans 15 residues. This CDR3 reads CASTGTGNGGTEAFF. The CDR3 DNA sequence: TGTGCCAGCACTGGGACAGGGAACGGAGGCACTGAAGCTTTCTTT.

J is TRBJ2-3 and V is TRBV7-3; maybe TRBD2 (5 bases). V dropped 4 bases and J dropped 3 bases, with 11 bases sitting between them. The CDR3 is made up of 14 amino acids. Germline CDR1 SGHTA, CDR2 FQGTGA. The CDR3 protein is CASSSGIATDTQYF. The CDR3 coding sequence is TGTGCCAGCAGCTCCGGGATCGCGACAGATACGCAGTATTTT.

The CDR3 DNA is TGCGCCAGCAGGGGACGGAGGGGCCCGACTAGCGGGAATACCGCTAATGAGCAGTTCTTC. Residues: CASRGRRGPTSGNTANEQFF. The rearrangement uses TRBV10-2 and TRBJ2-1; 11 bases align to TRBD2. Per the germline V gene, CDR1 is WSHSY and CDR2 is SAAADI. V lost 6 bases, J lost 7 bases, and 23 bases stayed unmatched. The length of the CDR3 is 20 residues.

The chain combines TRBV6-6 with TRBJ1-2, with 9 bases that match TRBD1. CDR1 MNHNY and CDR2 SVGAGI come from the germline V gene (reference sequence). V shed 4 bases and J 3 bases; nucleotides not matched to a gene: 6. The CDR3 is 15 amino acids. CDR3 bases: TGTGCCAGCAGTTCCGACAGGGGGTTTTACTATGGCTACACCTTC. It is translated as CASSSDRGFYYGYTF.

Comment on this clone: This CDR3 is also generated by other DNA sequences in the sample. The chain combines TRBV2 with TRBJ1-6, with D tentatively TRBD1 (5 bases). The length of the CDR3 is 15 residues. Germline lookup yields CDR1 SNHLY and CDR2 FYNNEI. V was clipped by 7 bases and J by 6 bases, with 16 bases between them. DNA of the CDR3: TGTGCCAGCACGGGCGGGACCAGGGCTAATTCACCCCTCCACTTT. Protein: CASTGGTRANSPLHF.

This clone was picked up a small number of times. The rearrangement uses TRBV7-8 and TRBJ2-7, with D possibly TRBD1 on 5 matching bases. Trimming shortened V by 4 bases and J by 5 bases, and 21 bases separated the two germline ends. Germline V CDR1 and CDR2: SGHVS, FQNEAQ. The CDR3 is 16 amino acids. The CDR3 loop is CASSSWGSGGQDEQYF. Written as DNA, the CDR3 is TGTGCCAGCAGCTCCTGGGGTAGTGGTGGACAAGACGAGCAGTACTTC. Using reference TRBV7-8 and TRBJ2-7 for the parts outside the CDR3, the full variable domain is GAGVSQSPRYKVAKRGQDVALRCDPISGHVSLFWYQQALGQGPEFLTYFQNEAQLDKSGLPSDRFFAERPEGSVSTLKIQRTQQEDSAVYLCASSSWGSGGQDEQYFGPGTRLTVT.

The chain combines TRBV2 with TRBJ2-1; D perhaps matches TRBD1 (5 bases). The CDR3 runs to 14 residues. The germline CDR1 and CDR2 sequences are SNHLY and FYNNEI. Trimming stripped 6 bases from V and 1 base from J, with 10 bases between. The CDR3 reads CASRGRESYNEQFF. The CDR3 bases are TGTGCCAGCAGGGGCAGGGAATCCTACAATGAGCAGTTCTTC.

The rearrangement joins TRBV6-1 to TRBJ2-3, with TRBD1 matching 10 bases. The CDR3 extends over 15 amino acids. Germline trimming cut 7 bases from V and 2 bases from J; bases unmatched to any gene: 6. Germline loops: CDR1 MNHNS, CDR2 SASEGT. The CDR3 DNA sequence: TGTGCCAGCAAATTGACAGGGGGCCTCACAGATACGCAGTATTTT. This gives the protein CASKLTGGLTDTQYF.

DNA of the CDR3: TGTGCCAGCAGTTACGCCACAGCGAACACTGAAGCTTTCTTT. Translating gives CASSYATANTEAFF. The chain joins TRBV6-5 to TRBJ1-1; no firm D call. The CDR3 has 14 amino acids. Germline V lookup: CDR1 MNHEY, CDR2 SVGAGI. The V end was cut by 2 bases, the J end by 1 base, with 8 bases between.

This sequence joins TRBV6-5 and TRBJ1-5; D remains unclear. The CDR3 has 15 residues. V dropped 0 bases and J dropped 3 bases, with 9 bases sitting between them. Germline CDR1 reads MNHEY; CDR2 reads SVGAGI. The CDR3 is CASSYSSGVNQPQHF. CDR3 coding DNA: TGTGCCAGCAGTTACTCGTCCGGAGTCAATCAGCCCCAGCATTTT.

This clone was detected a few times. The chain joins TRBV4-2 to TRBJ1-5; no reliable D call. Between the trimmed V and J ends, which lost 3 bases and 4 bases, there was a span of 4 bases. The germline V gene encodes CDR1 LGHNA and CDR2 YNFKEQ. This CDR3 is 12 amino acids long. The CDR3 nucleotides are TGTGCCAGCAGCCAGACAAATCAGCCCCAGCATTTT. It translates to CASSQTNQPQHF.

This CDR3 is CASRPTISQPQHF. Here the CDR3 DNA reads TGTGCCAGCAGACCGACAATAAGTCAGCCCCAGCATTTT. This chain uses TRBV27 with TRBJ1-5; D not resolved. The CDR3 is made up of 13 amino acids. V lost 6 bases and J 6 bases, leaving 12 bases between the germline ends. Looked up from germline, CDR1 is MNHEY and CDR2 is SMNVEV (reference sequence).

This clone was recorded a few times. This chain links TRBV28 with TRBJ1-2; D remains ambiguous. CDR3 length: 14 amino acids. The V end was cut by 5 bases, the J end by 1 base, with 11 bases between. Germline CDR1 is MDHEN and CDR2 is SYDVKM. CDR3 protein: CASSPSGGNYGYTF. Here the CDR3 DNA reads TGTGCCAGCAGTCCCTCGGGTGGTAACTATGGCTACACCTTC.

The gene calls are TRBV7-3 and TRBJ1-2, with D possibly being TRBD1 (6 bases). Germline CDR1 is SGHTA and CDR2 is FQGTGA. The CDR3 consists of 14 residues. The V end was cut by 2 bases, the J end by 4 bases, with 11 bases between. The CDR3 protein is CASSLDGQSYGYTF. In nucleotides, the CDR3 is TGTGCCAGCAGCTTAGACGGACAGAGCTATGGCTACACCTTC.

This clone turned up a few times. This CDR3 is CASSLQRNSPLHF. In nucleotides, the CDR3 is TGTGCCAGCAGCTTGCAACGGAATTCACCCCTCCACTTT. This chain connects TRBV7-2 to TRBJ1-6; D remains unclear. Germline V gene lookup returns CDR1 SGHTA and CDR2 FQGNSA. The CDR3 totals 13 residues. Trimming cost V 3 bases and J 7 bases, with 7 bases left between them.